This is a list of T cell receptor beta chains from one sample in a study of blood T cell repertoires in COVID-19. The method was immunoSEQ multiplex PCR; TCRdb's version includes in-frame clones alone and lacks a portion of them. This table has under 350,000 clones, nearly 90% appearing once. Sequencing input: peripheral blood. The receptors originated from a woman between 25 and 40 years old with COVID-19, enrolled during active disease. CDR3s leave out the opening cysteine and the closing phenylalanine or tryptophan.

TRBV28,ASSSDYMRSPT
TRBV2,ASSGQGAHQPQH
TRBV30,AWSMRWAGVNSAQH
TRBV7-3,ASSFAGGPDTQY
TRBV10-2,ASSETRNTGELF
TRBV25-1,ASSPGGGVNEQY
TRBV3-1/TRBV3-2,ASSQGHGAGGRPQH
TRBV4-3,ASSQLPGQGADTQY
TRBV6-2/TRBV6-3,ASSYSTSGGHQETQY
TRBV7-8,ASSWHRDYGYT
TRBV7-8,ASSSRRLAGTRETQY
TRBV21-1,ARKYYWDTEAF
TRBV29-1,SVRDRAYEKLF
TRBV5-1,ASRLTPHSGWPETQY
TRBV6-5,ASSYSQGYNEQF
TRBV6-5,ASSSGTGTTGELF
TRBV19,ASSIDGSGVVETQY
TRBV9,ASSVVGLAGARNTGELF
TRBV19,ASSPSGVQETQY